A few counts support the clone carrying this TCR beta chain. Clones were sequenced by immunoSEQ multiplex PCR, and TCRdb holds only the in-frame ones, with some missing. Of around 360,000 clones in the sample, about 88% were seen once. Participants spanned ages about 18 to 100 years and resided in about 24 US areas. This record belongs to a study of blood T cell repertoires in COVID-19. Across the whole study: Nucleic acid was either cDNA or gDNA, and it came from T cells, B-cell-depleted T cells, or PBMCs.

Germline V lookup: CDR1 LGHNA, CDR2 YNFKEQ. Trimming cost V 5 bases and J 3 bases; bases outside gene matches: 5. The CDR3 is made up of 14 amino acids. This TCR came from a woman aged 25 to 39 who had recovered from COVID-19. Sequenced input: PBMCs or T cells enriched from blood (not recorded which). The rearrangement uses TRBV4-2 and TRBJ2-3; 7 nucleotides match TRBD2. DNA of the CDR3: TGTGCCAGCAGCGAGGCGGGAGCTACAGATACGCAGTATTTT. Amino acid sequence: CASSEAGATDTQYF.